The clone carrying this T cell receptor (beta chain) has more than one count but fewer than ten. Antigen: not known. Spike-ins of synthetic TCR analog templates went into each PCR. The method was immunoSEQ multiplex PCR; TCRdb's version includes in-frame clones alone and lacks a portion of them. The data show about 30,000 clones, about 90% seen once. These data come from a study of PD-L1 blockade in urothelial cancer. Findings and limits, study-wide: Pretreatment blood TCR clonality under the median forecast improved survival.

CDR1 is ENHRY and CDR2 is SYGVKD in the germline V gene. CDR3 length equals 18 residues. The junction had 13 bases not matched to a gene; V was cut back by 2 bases and J by 2 bases. Locally advanced or metastatic urothelial carcinoma was diagnosed in the patients. This specimen consisted of PBMCs, obtained around atezolizumab (anti-PD-L1) treatment. The chain employs TRBV10-3 and TRBJ2-3; 7 bases align to TRBD1. The receptor's source is a man between 45 and 60 years old with urothelial cancer. CDR3 coding DNA: TGTGCCATCAGTGAGACGTCGACCGGGACAGCCACCACAGATACGCAGTATTTT. Its translation is CAISETSTGTATTDTQYF.